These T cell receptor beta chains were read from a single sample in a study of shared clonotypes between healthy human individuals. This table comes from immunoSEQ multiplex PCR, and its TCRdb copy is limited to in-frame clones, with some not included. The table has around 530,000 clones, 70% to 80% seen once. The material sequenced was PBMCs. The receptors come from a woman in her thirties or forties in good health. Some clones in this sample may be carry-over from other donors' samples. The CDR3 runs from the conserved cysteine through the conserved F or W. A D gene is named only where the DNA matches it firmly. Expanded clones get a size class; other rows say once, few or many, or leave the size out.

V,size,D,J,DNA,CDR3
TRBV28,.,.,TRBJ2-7,TGTGCCAGTCCATGGGCCGGTCCCTCACAGGGGCAGTACTTC,CASPWAGPSQGQYF
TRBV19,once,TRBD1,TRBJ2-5,TGTGCCAGTAGTGGTTGGACAGGAGAGACCCAGTACTTC,CASSGWTGETQYF
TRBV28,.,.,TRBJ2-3,TGTGCCAGCAGTGTGCAAGGGTGGGGGTCTGATACGCAGTATTTT,CASSVQGWGSDTQYF
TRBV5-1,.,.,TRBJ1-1,TGCGCCAGCAGCCCCAGGGAGACGAACACTGAAGCTTTCTTT,CASSPRETNTEAFF
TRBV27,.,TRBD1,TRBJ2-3,TGTGCCAGCAGCCCGGACAGGGGGATAACAGATACGCAGTATTTT,CASSPDRGITDTQYF
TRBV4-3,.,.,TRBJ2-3,TGCGCCAGCAGCCAAGATCGGGGCACAGATACGCAGTATTTT,CASSQDRGTDTQYF
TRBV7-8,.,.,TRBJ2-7,TGTGCCAGCAGCTTAGAGGGCAGGGTAGGCGAGCAGTACTTC,CASSLEGRVGEQYF
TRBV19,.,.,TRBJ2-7,TGTGCCAGTAGTCTCCCGGTTCCCCCCCACGAGCAGTACTTC,CASSLPVPPHEQYF
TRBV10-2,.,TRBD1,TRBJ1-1,TGCGCCAGCGGTTCCGGGACAGGACAGCGAACGAACACTGAAGCTTTCTTT,CASGSGTGQRTNTEAFF
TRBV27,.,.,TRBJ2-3,TGTGCCAGCGCAAACAGCTACCGGGATACGCAGTATTTT,CASANSYRDTQYF
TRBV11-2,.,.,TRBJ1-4,TGTGCCAGCAGCTTAAATCACGCCAGGGCTGGAGAAAAACTGTTTTTT,CASSLNHARAGEKLFF
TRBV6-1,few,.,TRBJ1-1,TGTGCCAGCAGTGATGGGAGGGGAAGGACTGAAGCTTTCTTT,CASSDGRGRTEAFF
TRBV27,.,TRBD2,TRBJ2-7,TGTGCCCGAACGACTAGCGGGAGTAACGAGCAGTACTTC,CARTTSGSNEQYF
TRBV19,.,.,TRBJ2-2,TGTGCCAGTCTCCCCTTCAGTTCGAACACCGGGGAGCTGTTTTTT,CASLPFSSNTGELFF
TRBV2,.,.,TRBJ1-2,TGTGCCAGCAGTGAAATGCGGGGGCTGCTTCCTGGCTACACCTTC,CASSEMRGLLPGYTF
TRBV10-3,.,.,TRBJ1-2,TGTGCCATCAGTGAAAATCAGGACTATGGCTACACCTTC,CAISENQDYGYTF
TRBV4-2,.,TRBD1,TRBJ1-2,TGTGCCAGCAGTCAAACAGGGGACTATGGCTACACCTTC,CASSQTGDYGYTF
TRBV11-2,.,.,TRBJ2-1,TGTGCCAGCAGCTTGGTAGGGACTGAGCAGTTCTTC,CASSLVGTEQFF
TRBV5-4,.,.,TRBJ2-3,TGTGCCAGCAGCGGAGCTAGGGAAGATACGCAGTATTTT,CASSGAREDTQYF
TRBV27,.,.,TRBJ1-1,TGTGCCAGCAGTTTTCAACGTGGAGCTGAAGCTTTCTTT,CASSFQRGAEAFF
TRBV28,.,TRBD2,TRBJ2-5,TGTGCCAGCAGTAAAAAGGCGGGAGGGGCCAGTGAGACCCAGTACTTC,CASSKKAGGASETQYF
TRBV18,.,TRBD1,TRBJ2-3,TGTGCCAGCTCACCCCGACAGGGGGCGACCACAGATACGCAGTATTTT,CASSPRQGATTDTQYF
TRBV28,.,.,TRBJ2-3,TGTGCCAGCAGTCCCGTCGGGATAGCGCGCACAAATTCGGATCCGCAGTATTTT,CASSPVGIARTNSDPQYF